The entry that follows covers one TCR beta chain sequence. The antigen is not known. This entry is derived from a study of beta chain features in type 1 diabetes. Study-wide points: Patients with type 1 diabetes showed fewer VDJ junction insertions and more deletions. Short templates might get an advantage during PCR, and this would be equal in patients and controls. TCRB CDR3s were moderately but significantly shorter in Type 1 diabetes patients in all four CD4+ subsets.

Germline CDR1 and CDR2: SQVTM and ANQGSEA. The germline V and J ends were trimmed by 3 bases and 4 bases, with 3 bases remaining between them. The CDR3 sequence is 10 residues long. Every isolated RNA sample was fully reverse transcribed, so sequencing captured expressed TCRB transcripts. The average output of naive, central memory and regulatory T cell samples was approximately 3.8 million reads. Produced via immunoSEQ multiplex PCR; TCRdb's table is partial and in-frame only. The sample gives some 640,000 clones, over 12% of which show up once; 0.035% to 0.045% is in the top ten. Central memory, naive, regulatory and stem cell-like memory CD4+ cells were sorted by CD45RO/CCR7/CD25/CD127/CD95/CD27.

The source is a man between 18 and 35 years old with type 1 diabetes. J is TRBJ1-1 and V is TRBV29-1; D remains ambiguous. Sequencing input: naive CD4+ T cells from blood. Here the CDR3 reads CSVETTEAFF. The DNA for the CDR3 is TGCAGCGTTGAGACCACTGAAGCTTTCTTT.